These 2 T cell receptor beta chains were all obtained from the same sample, sequenced in a study of T cells in Graves' hyperthyroidism and ophthalmopathy. RNA transcripts yielded amplified TCR beta CDR3 regions. Initially, a first-round RT-PCR of the TCR CDR3 employed the HTBI primer set. TCRdb re-analysed the multiplex PCR reads in MiXCR, keeping a single row per CDR3 protein. The sample includes around 500,000 distinct CDR3 sequences, about 14% of them seen just once. Input material: blood. The source is a middle-aged woman with Graves' hyperthyroidism.

This clonotype was picked up many times. The chain combines TRBV11-2 with TRBJ1-4; TRBD1 matches at 7 bases. The trim removed 7 bases at V and 6 bases at J, leaving 11 bases unmatched. The V gene's germline CDR1 is SGHAT and CDR2 FQNNGV. The CDR3 covers 15 residues. CDR3 nucleotide sequence: TGTGCCAGCACCTCCTTGGACAGGCGGGATGAAAAACTGTTTTTT. It specifies CASTSLDRRDEKLFF.

This rearrangement joins TRBV19 to TRBJ2-1; TRBD2 matches 11 bases. Germline V gene data show CDR1 as LNHDA and CDR2 as SQIVND (reference sequence). V shed 4 bases and J 10 bases; nucleotides not matched to a gene: 9. This CDR3 has 15 amino acids. The CDR3 DNA reads as TGTGCCAGTAGTACTACTAGCGGGAGCCGGGGGGAGCAGTTCTTC. Its protein product is CASSTTSGSRGEQFF.